This entry lists 28 T cell receptor beta chains sequenced from one sample in a study of blood T cells in healthy people across ages. Through a sample-barcoded 5' primer and a J-beta primer mix, a second PCR was run for roughly 6 to 12 cycles. TCRdb redid the calling of the 5' RACE reads with MiXCR, one entry per CDR3 protein. The table includes around 1.5 million distinct CDR3 sequences, 42% detected once. What was sequenced was blood. The receptors derive from a woman under 30 in good health.

This clonotype was detected a few times. The chain joins TRBV7-8 to TRBJ1-5; D is unresolved. The CDR3 totals 14 residues. Per the germline V gene, CDR1 is SGHVS and CDR2 is FQNEAQ. V lost 2 bases to trimming and J lost 1 base, with 6 bases between them. CDR3 sequence (DNA): TGTGCCAGCAGCTTATACGAAAGCAATCAGCCCCAGCATTTT. Translated, it gives CASSLYESNQPQHF.

V and J are TRBV28 and TRBJ2-5, with D perhaps TRBD2 (6 bases). The CDR3 extends over 15 amino acids. In germline, CDR1 is MDHEN, CDR2 SYDVKM. V was pared by 6 bases and J by 5 bases, with 19 bases between. In DNA form, the CDR3 reads TGTGCCAGCAGCCTCCCGGGGGATCTTAGGGAGACCCAGTACTTC. It codes for CASSLPGDLRETQYF.

The chain combines TRBV24-1 with TRBJ2-7; 8 bases match TRBD1. Trimming at V came to 9 bases and at J to 2 bases, leaving 14 bases not matched to a gene. CDR1 KGHDR and CDR2 SFDVKD come from the germline V gene. CDR3 length: 16 residues. CDR3: CATQTGRGTGPYEQYF. As DNA, the CDR3 is TGTGCCACCCAAACGGGCCGAGGGACAGGTCCCTACGAGCAGTACTTC.

The chain links TRBV20-1 to TRBJ2-1; 10 bases agree with TRBD2. V dropped 5 bases and J dropped 0; count of bases not matched to a gene: 13. The CDR3 contains 18 residues. The germline CDR1 and CDR2 sequences are DFQATT and SNEGSKA (reference sequence). CDR3 amino acids: CSAVGGLAQTSSYNEQFF. CDR3 DNA: TGCAGTGCTGTGGGGGGACTAGCGCAAACCAGCTCCTACAATGAGCAGTTCTTC.

This chain uses TRBV6-6 with TRBJ1-2, with a weak D call TRBD1 (6 bases). Germline V lookup: CDR1 MNHNY, CDR2 SVGAGI (reference sequence). The CDR3 extends over 14 amino acids. The V and J ends lost 10 bases and 1 base respectively, with 16 bases between them. This chain's CDR3 is CATGGGANNYGYTF. In DNA form, the CDR3 reads TGTGCCACCGGGGGGGGGGCTAATAACTATGGCTACACCTTC.

V is TRBV4-1 and J is TRBJ2-5; tentatively, D is TRBD2 (7 bases). CDR1 is MGHRA and CDR2 is YSYEKL in the germline V gene. CDR3 length: 14 amino acids. The V gene lost 1 base and the J gene lost 7 bases, with 13 bases spanning the gap. DNA for the CDR3: TGCGCCAGCAGCCAAGGGGGGGGACAACCGACCCAGTACTTC. The encoded protein is CASSQGGGQPTQYF.

This clonotype was detected only a few times. The V and J genes are TRBV6-5 and TRBJ2-7; D may be TRBD1 (6 bases). V lost 0 bases and J 1 base, leaving 10 bases between the germline ends. Germline loops: CDR1 MNHEY, CDR2 SVGAGI. The CDR3 is made up of 15 amino acids. In DNA form, the CDR3 reads TGTGCCAGCAGTTACTCAGGGGGAAGATCCTACGAGCAGTACTTC. This encodes CASSYSGGRSYEQYF.

The V call is TRBV2, the J call TRBJ2-4; no reliable D call. Trimming removed 9 bases at V and 13 bases at J, with 7 bases between. Germline lookup yields CDR1 SNHLY and CDR2 FYNNEI. The CDR3 is made up of 8 amino acids. Written as DNA, the CDR3 is TGTGCCAGTAAGGAGCAGTACTTC. It encodes CASKEQYF. Combining the CDR3 with reference TRBV2 and TRBJ2-4 gives the whole variable domain EPEVTQTPSHQVTQMGQEVILRCVPISNHLYFYWYRQILGQKVEFLVSFYNNEISEKSEIFDDQFSVERPDGSNFTLKIRSTKLEDSAMYFCASKEQYFGAGTRLSVL.

The chain couples TRBV6-4 to TRBJ2-1, with 8 bases fitting TRBD1. Germline CDR1 is MRHNA and CDR2 is SNTAGT. This CDR3 is 16 amino acids long. V was pared by 3 bases and J by 2 bases, with 6 bases of the junction left unmatched. The CDR3 DNA follows: TGTGCCAGCAGTGATTCCCAGGGGGCTACCTACAATGAGCAGTTCTTC. This translates into CASSDSQGATYNEQFF.

The chain has TRBV12-3 or TRBV12-4 and TRBJ2-1; D possibly corresponds to TRBD1 (5 bases). With 3 bases removed from V and 1 base from J, the gap between germline ends came to 10 bases. The CDR3 covers 15 residues. In nucleotides, the CDR3 is TGTGCCAGCAGTTTGGTCAGGGATTCCTACAATGAGCAGTTCTTC. Protein sequence: CASSLVRDSYNEQFF.

The chain links TRBV5-4 to TRBJ2-5; 8 bases agree with TRBD2. There are 13 residues in the CDR3. Germline values: CDR1 SGHNT, CDR2 YYREEE (reference sequence). The trim removed 10 bases at V and 3 bases at J, leaving 8 bases unmatched. CDR3 sequence (DNA): TGTGCCTACAACGGGGGGGCCGAAGAGACCCAGTACTTC. Translation gives CAYNGGAEETQYF. The full variable domain, in which reference TRBV5-4 and TRBJ2-5 provide the parts outside the CDR3, is ETGVTQSPTHLIKTRGQQVTLRCSSQSGHNTVSWYQQALGQGPQFIFQYYREEENGRGNFPPRFSGLQFPNYSSELNVNALELDDSALYLCAYNGGAEETQYFGPGTRLLVL.

This clonotype was seen a few times. The chain couples TRBV12-5 to TRBJ2-5; D not resolved. The V gene lost 4 bases and the J gene lost 0 bases, with 9 bases spanning the gap. The CDR3 runs to 14 residues. Germline CDR1 LGHNT, CDR2 FRNRAP. CDR3 sequence: CASGSDTHQETQYF. CDR3 bases: TGTGCTAGTGGTTCCGACACACACCAAGAGACCCAGTACTTC.

The chain carries TRBV11-3 and TRBJ2-1; D gene ambiguous. Trimming left V 3 bases short and J 4 bases short, with 7 bases between. The CDR3 runs to 13 residues. Germline V gene sequence: CDR1 SGHNT, CDR2 YENEEA. CDR3 sequence (DNA): TGTGCCAGCAGCTTTCGAACTTACAATGAGCAGTTCTTC. It encodes CASSFRTYNEQFF.

The chain uses TRBV7-3 and TRBJ1-2; unclear D gene. This CDR3 region has 14 residues. Trimming took 2 bases from V and 3 from J, leaving 10 bases between them. Germline assignment: CDR1 SGHTA and CDR2 FQGTGA. CDR3 nucleotide sequence: TGTGCCAGCAGCTTAGCCGGTCCAGACTATGGCTACACCTTC. The encoded protein is CASSLAGPDYGYTF.

This chain connects TRBV29-1 to TRBJ1-6, with 9 bases aligning to TRBD1. CDR1 and CDR2 from the germline V gene are SQVTM and ANQGSEA. CDR3 length: 18 amino acids. V dropped 5 bases and J dropped 9; count of bases not matched to a gene: 20. CDR3 bases: TGCAGCGTTCATCCGGGACAGGGTCTCCCAAACCTCAGTTCACCCCTCCACTTT. This encodes CSVHPGQGLPNLSSPLHF.

This clonotype was seen a handful of times. This chain uses TRBV5-1 with TRBJ1-1, with D possibly TRBD1 on 5 matching bases. CDR1 SGHRS and CDR2 YFSETQ come from the germline V gene. With 4 bases removed from V and 1 base from J, the gap between germline ends came to 11 bases. This CDR3 comprises 14 residues. The CDR3 nucleotides are TGCGCCAGCAGCCAACAGGTGACGAACACTGAAGCTTTCTTT. As protein: CASSQQVTNTEAFF.

This clonotype was counted a single time. The chain recombines TRBV6-1 with TRBJ1-4; D gene uncertain. This CDR3 has 15 residues. Trimming stripped 2 bases from V and 8 bases from J, with 15 bases between. The V gene's germline CDR1 is MNHNS and CDR2 SASEGT. The CDR3, as DNA: TGTGCCAGCAGTGAACTAGCGCGGTCCTCAGAAAAACTGTTTTTT. It translates to CASSELARSSEKLFF.

This clonotype was observed a handful of times. The chain links TRBV4-2 to TRBJ1-2, with D maybe TRBD1 (5 bases). Germline V lookup: CDR1 LGHNA, CDR2 YNFKEQ. CDR3 length: 15 residues. The V end was cut by 0 bases, the J end by 5 bases, with 13 bases between. The DNA for the CDR3 is TGTGCCAGCAGCCAAGACGGCGGGACGGCTTATGGCTACACCTTC. This encodes CASSQDGGTAYGYTF.

In its sample, this clonotype was seen a few times. This chain uses TRBV5-1 with TRBJ2-5, with D possibly matching TRBD1 (5 bases). The V and J ends lost 7 bases and 1 base respectively, with 17 bases between them. Germline V gives CDR1 SGHRS, CDR2 YFSETQ. There are 15 residues in the CDR3. The CDR3 DNA is TGCGCCAGCCGCAGGGCCCAGCTACGCCAAGAGACCCAGTACTTC. Amino acid sequence: CASRRAQLRQETQYF. Using reference TRBV5-1 and TRBJ2-5 for the parts outside the CDR3, the full variable domain is KAGVTQTPRYLIKTRGQQVTLSCSPISGHRSVSWYQQTPGQGLQFLFEYFSETQRNKGNFPGRFSGRQFSNSRSEMNVSTLELGDSALYLCASRRAQLRQETQYFGPGTRLLVL.

The sample holds a few counts of this clonotype. The gene calls are TRBV7-9 and TRBJ1-2; 7 nucleotides agree with TRBD1. CDR3 length equals 16 residues. V lost 5 bases and J lost 0; bases outside the gene matches: 9. Germline lookup yields CDR1 SEHNR and CDR2 FQNEAQ (reference sequence). The DNA for the CDR3 is TGTGCCAGCAGCCCACTAAACACAGGGGCTAACTATGGCTACACCTTC. This gives the protein CASSPLNTGANYGYTF.

The chain couples TRBV27 to TRBJ1-4; D is unclear. This CDR3 is 15 amino acids long. CDR1 is MNHEY, CDR2 SMNVEV, per germline (reference sequence). V was clipped by 10 bases and J by 3 bases, with 18 bases between them. CDR3 protein: CATRGFSAPNEKLFF. CDR3 sequence (DNA): TGTGCCACCCGGGGATTTTCGGCGCCTAATGAAAAACTGTTTTTT.

The V call is TRBV7-9, the J call TRBJ2-1; unclear D gene. Looked up from germline, CDR1 is SEHNR and CDR2 is FQNEAQ (reference sequence). V lost 1 base, J lost 12 bases, and 7 bases lay in between. CDR3 length equals 11 residues. The CDR3 here is CASSLDFGQFF. The CDR3 nucleotides read TGTGCCAGCAGCTTAGACTTTGGGCAGTTCTTC.

The genes are TRBV12-3 or TRBV12-4 and TRBJ2-2, with D possibly matching TRBD2 (6 bases). V was cut by 2 bases and J by 0 bases, with 19 bases left in between. The CDR3 is 19 amino acids. In nucleotides, the CDR3 is TGTGCCAGCAGTTTACGGATCGTGTCTAGCGCTACGAACACCGGGGAGCTGTTTTTT. Encoded protein: CASSLRIVSSATNTGELFF.

The CDR3 DNA sequence: TGCGCCAGCAGCCGAGGCCCTACGAGACTGGGGGGAAAGGAGCAGTTCTTC. It encodes CASSRGPTRLGGKEQFF. This sequence joins TRBV4-1 and TRBJ2-1, with D perhaps TRBD2 (6 bases). CDR3 size: 17 residues. CDR1 is MGHRA and CDR2 is YSYEKL in the germline V gene. The V end lost 4 bases, the J end lost 10 bases, and 26 bases lay between the germline ends.

This clonotype was counted at least ten times. The V gene is TRBV6-4, the J gene TRBJ2-3; D might be TRBD2 (5 bases). V was shortened by 0 bases and J by 0 bases, with 10 bases between the two germline ends. This CDR3 is built from 16 residues. CDR1 MRHNA and CDR2 SNTAGT come from the germline V gene. The CDR3 sequence: CASSDSAGESTDTQYF. CDR3 DNA sequence: TGTGCCAGCAGTGACTCAGCCGGGGAGAGCACAGATACGCAGTATTTT.

This clonotype was counted between two and nine times. This chain links TRBV12-3 or TRBV12-4 with TRBJ1-2; 7 bases line up with TRBD1. The CDR3 contains 14 residues. Germline trimming cut 3 bases from V and 3 bases from J; bases unmatched to any gene: 4. The chain's CDR3 is CASSLPGTDYGYTF. The DNA for the CDR3 is TGTGCCAGCAGTTTGCCCGGGACAGACTATGGCTACACCTTC.

The genes are TRBV28 and TRBJ2-3; 8 bases agree with TRBD2. Germline V gene lookup returns CDR1 MDHEN and CDR2 SYDVKM. The CDR3 consists of 17 residues. V shed 5 bases, J shed 4 bases, and the junction held 14 bases outside the gene matches. The CDR3 nucleotides read TGTGCCAGCAGTACCTTCCTTGATAGCGGGGTATCAGATACGCAGTATTTT. Encoded protein: CASSTFLDSGVSDTQYF.

This clonotype was detected only a few times. V and J are TRBV10-3 and TRBJ2-1; the match to TRBD2 covers 8 bases. The CDR3 has 17 amino acids. V gave up 0 bases and J gave up 4 bases; unmatched junction bases: 8. Per the germline V gene, CDR1 is ENHRY and CDR2 is SYGVKD. CDR3 region: CAISESLAGIAYNEQFF. The DNA of the CDR3 is TGTGCCATCAGTGAGTCCTTAGCGGGGATAGCTTACAATGAGCAGTTCTTC.